The source of this T cell receptor (beta chain) is a study of blood T cell repertoires in COVID-19. V lost 7 bases and J lost 1; bases outside the gene matches: 3. Germline V CDR1 and CDR2: SGHNT, YYREEE (reference sequence). The CDR3 has 13 amino acids. Here immunoSEQ multiplex PCR was the method, and the copy in TCRdb shows in-frame clones only, minus some. This sample has tens of thousands of clones, with around 87% found just once. The rearrangement joins TRBV5-4 to TRBJ1-1; 8 bases map to TRBD1. The sequencing sample was made of peripheral blood. This clonotype originated in a human donor in a cohort sampled during active COVID-19. The chain's CDR3 is CASRGQGNTEAFF. DNA of the CDR3: TGTGCCAGCCGCGGACAGGGGAACACTGAAGCTTTCTTT.